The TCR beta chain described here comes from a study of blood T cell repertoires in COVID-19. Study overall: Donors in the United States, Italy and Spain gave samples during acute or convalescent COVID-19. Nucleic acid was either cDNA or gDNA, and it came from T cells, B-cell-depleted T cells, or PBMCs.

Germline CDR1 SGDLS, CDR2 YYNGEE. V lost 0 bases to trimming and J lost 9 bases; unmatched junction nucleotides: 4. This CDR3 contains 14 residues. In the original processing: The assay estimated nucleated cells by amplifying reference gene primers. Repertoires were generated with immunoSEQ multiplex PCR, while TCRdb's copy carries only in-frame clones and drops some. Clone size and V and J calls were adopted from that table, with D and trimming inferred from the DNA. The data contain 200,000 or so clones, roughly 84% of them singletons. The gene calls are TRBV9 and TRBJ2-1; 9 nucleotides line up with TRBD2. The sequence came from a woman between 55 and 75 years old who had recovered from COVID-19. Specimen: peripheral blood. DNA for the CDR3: TGTGCCAGCAGCGTAGTTGGAGCGGGGGGTGAGCAGTTCTTC. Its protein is CASSVVGAGGEQFF.